The 10 T cell receptor beta chains below come from one sample, sequenced in a study of shared clonotypes between healthy human individuals (dated by TCRdb to 2019 to 2021). Receptor amplification or capture employed the immunoSEQ multiplex PCR assay. TCRdb re-hosts the immuneACCESS table, in-frame sequences only. Its copies lack some clones; in the studies checked, an unresolved V gene accounts for under half of them, and the cause for the rest is not known. A total of roughly 2 million clones appear in this sample, roughly 94% of them only once. Jointly, the top ten make up roughly 1% of the sample. CD8 naive samples were obtained by positive selection for CCR7 among CD45RO-negative cells, yielding a CD45RA+CCR7+ population from which TemRA cells were excluded. The sample was naive CD8+ T cells sorted from blood. Taken with the paper, the label for cell subset or site translates to: CD45RA+CCR7+. The receptors here all came from a man between 18 and 35 years old in good health.

This chain connects TRBV13 to TRBJ2-7; D might be TRBD1 (5 bases). The CDR3 totals 12 residues. Germline V gene data show CDR1 as PRHDT and CDR2 as FYEKMQ (reference sequence). V shed 4 bases and J shed 3 bases, with 7 bases lying between them. The CDR3, as DNA: TGTGCCAGCAGCTCAGGACACTACGAGCAGTACTTC. Its protein is CASSSGHYEQYF.

Of note for this clone: Other nucleotide sequences in the sample specify the same CDR3. The chain has TRBV5-1 and TRBJ2-3; the match to TRBD1 covers 10 bases. This CDR3 has 16 amino acids. The germline V gene encodes CDR1 SGHRS and CDR2 YFSETQ. The V gene end was trimmed by 4 bases and the J gene end by 0 bases; junction bases not matched to a gene: 5. The CDR3 here is CASSLQGQGSTDTQYF. The CDR3 nucleotides read TGCGCCAGCAGCCTCCAGGGACAGGGGAGCACAGATACGCAGTATTTT.

To note about this clone: The sample contains more than one DNA sequence encoding this CDR3. V and J are TRBV4-3 and TRBJ1-4, with 8 bases aligning to TRBD1. This CDR3 has 15 amino acids. V trimming: 4 bases; J trimming: 7 bases; junction bases outside the gene matches: 8. Germline assignment: CDR1 LGHNA and CDR2 YSLEER. In nucleotides, the CDR3 is TGCGCCAGCAGCCGGCTAACAGGGGGTTCTGAAAAACTGTTTTTT. Its protein is CASSRLTGGSEKLFF.

In nucleotides, the CDR3 is TGTGCCAGCAGCTACCCGGGACACGTCAACTCGCCCCTTAATGAAAAACTGTTTTTT. Amino acids: CASSYPGHVNSPLNEKLFF. The J gene is TRBJ1-4, the V gene TRBV7-9; D is perhaps TRBD1 (6 bases). Germline assignment: CDR1 SEHNR and CDR2 FQNEAQ (reference sequence). The CDR3 contains 19 residues. Trimming pared 4 bases from V and 4 bases from J, leaving 25 bases between.

The chain recombines TRBV21-1 with TRBJ1-5. TRBV21-1 is deemed a pseudogene. This CDR3 region has 12 residues. CDR3 nucleotides: TGTGCCAGCAGCTCTTATAATCAGCCCCAGCATTTT. Its translation is CASSSYNQPQHF.

This clone occurred once. J is TRBJ2-7 and V is TRBV7-9; 9 bases fit TRBD1. This CDR3 is 14 amino acids long. Unmatched junction bases numbered 7, after V lost 4 bases and J lost 6 bases. Per germline, CDR1 SEHNR and CDR2 FQNEAQ (reference sequence). CDR3 coding DNA: TGTGCCAGCAGCTCCGGGACAGGGACCTCCGAGCAGTACTTC. It codes for CASSSGTGTSEQYF.

CDR3 in amino acids: CASSYATQGPNTEAFF. CDR3 DNA sequence: TGTGCCAGCAGTTACGCGACACAGGGACCCAACACTGAAGCTTTCTTT. This rearrangement joins TRBV6-5 to TRBJ1-1; weak D call: TRBD1 (6 bases). V was clipped by 2 bases and J by 2 bases, with 15 bases between them. In germline, CDR1 is MNHEY, CDR2 SVGAGI. This CDR3 has 16 residues.

V usage is TRBV6-4 and J usage is TRBJ1-1; the D gene is possibly TRBD1 (6 bases). CDR3 length: 14 amino acids. Germline-derived CDR1 and CDR2 are MRHNA and SNTAGT. The V end was cut by 7 bases, the J end by 1 base, with 13 bases between. CDR3 DNA sequence: TGTGCCAGCAATATTAAGGACAGGAACACTGAAGCTTTCTTT. It codes for CASNIKDRNTEAFF.

The chain links TRBV4-3 to TRBJ2-1, with no clear D. This CDR3 contains 16 residues. CDR1 is LGHNA, CDR2 YSLEER, per germline. Deletions cut 0 bases from V and 3 bases from J, with 12 bases between. CDR3 protein: CASSQDYAGYYNEQFF. The CDR3, as DNA: TGCGCCAGCAGCCAAGATTACGCAGGTTACTACAATGAGCAGTTCTTC.

The genes are TRBV23-1 and TRBJ2-7; D gene uncertain. TRBV23-1 is annotated as an ORF whose role is uncertain. V dropped 0 bases and J dropped 5 bases, with 11 bases sitting between them. CDR3 length: 14 residues. CDR3 sequence reads: CASSQSWGLDEQYF. The CDR3 DNA sequence: TGCGCCAGCAGTCAATCGTGGGGTTTGGACGAGCAGTACTTC.